This entry lists 20 T cell receptor beta chains sequenced from one sample in a study of monozygotic twins with inflammatory bowel disease. TCRdb re-called the 5' RACE reads and gives one entry per CDR3 protein, without DNA. The ten most abundant clones cover just over 2.5% of a sample with about 380,000 distinct CDR3 sequences. Sequenced: blood. The receptors were sampled from a human donor with ulcerative colitis or Crohn's disease, or a healthy co-twin of an affected twin (not recorded which).

The CDR3 reads CASSPTTLGYGYTF. This chain uses TRBV18 with TRBJ1-2. CDR1 and CDR2 from the germline V gene are KGHSH and LQKENI. There are 14 residues in the CDR3.

This chain uses TRBV4-3 with TRBJ2-3; TCRdb indicates TRBD1, and absent DNA this call remains unverified. The CDR3 is 15 amino acids. In germline, CDR1 is LGHNA, CDR2 YSLEER. CDR3: CASSQGATGTDTQYF.

This sequence joins TRBV12-3 or TRBV12-4 and TRBJ2-3; TCRdb returns TRBD2, unconfirmable since there is no DNA. The CDR3 has 16 residues. CDR3 sequence reads: CASSSLTSGEADTQYF.

The rearrangement joins TRBV20-1 to TRBJ2-1; TCRdb names TRBD2, which stays unverified in the absence of DNA. Per germline, CDR1 DFQATT and CDR2 SNEGSKA (reference sequence). This CDR3 spans 15 amino acids. The CDR3 sequence is CSAARRPNSYNEQFF.

This sequence joins TRBV30 and TRBJ1-5. In germline, CDR1 is GTSNPN, CDR2 SVGIG (reference sequence). The CDR3 consists of 15 residues. This CDR3 reads CAWSVRRAGNQPQHF.

The V call is TRBV6-1, the J call TRBJ2-7; TCRdb reports TRBD1, a call that lacks DNA to check it against. Germline CDR1 and CDR2: MNHNS and SASEGT. CDR3 length equals 14 residues. CDR3 amino acids: CASSILDRGYEQYF.

V gene TRBV2 combines with J gene TRBJ2-1. The CDR3 runs to 14 residues. Germline V gene data show CDR1 as SNHLY and CDR2 as FYNNEI. CDR3: CANVILDPSDEQFF.

The V call is TRBV28, the J call TRBJ1-5; no DNA is available, so the TRBD1 call from TCRdb remains unchecked. The CDR3 contains 15 residues. CDR1 is MDHEN and CDR2 is SYDVKM in the germline V gene. CDR3 in amino acids: CASSLGGDSDQPQHF. The whole variable domain, remainder taken from reference TRBV28 and TRBJ1-5, is DVKVTQSSRYLVKRTGEKVFLECVQDMDHENMFWYRQDPGLGLRLIYFSYDVKMKEKGDIPEGYSVSREKKERFSLILESASTNQTSMYLCASSLGGDSDQPQHFGDGTRLSIL.

V usage is TRBV6-2 or TRBV6-3 and J usage is TRBJ2-2; the D call of TRBD2 rests on TCRdb alone, since no DNA is present to check it. CDR3 length: 16 residues. The germline CDR1 and CDR2 sequences are MNHEY and SVGEGT. Here the CDR3 reads CASSYERGGPPGELFF.

The chain has TRBV5-1 and TRBJ1-6; TCRdb picks TRBD1, but there is no DNA to check that call. The CDR3 extends over 15 amino acids. CDR1 and CDR2 from the germline V gene are SGHRS and YFSETQ. This chain's CDR3 is CASSLALGPNSPLHF.

The chain employs TRBV5-1 and TRBJ2-3; TCRdb's D gene call, TRBD2, goes unchecked for lack of DNA. CDR3 size: 17 residues. Germline values: CDR1 SGHRS, CDR2 YFSETQ. The CDR3 region is CASSPLLTSGATDTQYF.

The chain joins TRBV29-1 to TRBJ1-1; there is no DNA to check the TCRdb D call of TRBD1. This CDR3 has 14 amino acids. The V gene's germline CDR1 is SQVTM and CDR2 ANQGSEA. The CDR3 protein is CSVTLTGADTEAFF. The full variable domain, rest sourced from reference TRBV29-1 and TRBJ1-1, is SAVISQKPSRDICQRGTSLTIQCQVDSQVTMMFWYRQQPGQSLTLIATANQGSEATYESGFVIDKFPISRPNLTFSTLTVSNMSPEDSSIYLCSVTLTGADTEAFFGQGTRLTVV.

This chain links TRBV9 with TRBJ2-7; as DNA is missing, the TRBD1 call by TCRdb cannot be tested. CDR3 length: 15 amino acids. Germline V gene data show CDR1 as SGDLS and CDR2 as YYNGEE. Here the CDR3 reads CASSVEGGGNYEQYF.

The chain is built from TRBV4-2 and TRBJ2-2; TCRdb's assignment of TRBD1 cannot be checked, as there is no DNA. The length of the CDR3 is 15 residues. Germline V gene data show CDR1 as LGHNA and CDR2 as YNFKEQ. The chain's CDR3 is CASSPGGGMIGELFF.

V and J are TRBV10-3 and TRBJ1-5; TCRdb returns TRBD1, unconfirmable since there is no DNA. Germline V gene data show CDR1 as ENHRY and CDR2 as SYGVKD. The CDR3 is 14 residues long. The CDR3 region is CAISPNGANQPQHF.

The V and J genes are TRBV18 and TRBJ1-5. Germline V gene sequence: CDR1 KGHSH, CDR2 LQKENI. The CDR3 sequence is 15 residues long. The chain's CDR3 is CASSQQGNRNQPQHF.

This chain uses TRBV11-2 with TRBJ1-4. CDR3 size: 14 residues. Germline values: CDR1 SGHAT, CDR2 FQNNGV. The CDR3 here is CASSLSTLGEKLFF.

The rearrangement uses TRBV6-2 or TRBV6-3 and TRBJ2-1; TCRdb's D call of TRBD1 is untestable without DNA. The CDR3 extends over 12 amino acids. Germline loops: CDR1 MNHEY, CDR2 SVGEGT. The CDR3 is CASRAPGGGQFF.

The V call is TRBV28, the J call TRBJ2-7; TCRdb outputs TRBD1, but without DNA this stays unchecked. Germline CDR1 MDHEN, CDR2 SYDVKM. This CDR3 comprises 12 residues. The CDR3 region is CASQGIWYEQYF.

The chain couples TRBV6-5 to TRBJ1-1. CDR3 length equals 15 residues. Germline V lookup: CDR1 MNHEY, CDR2 SVGAGI. Here the CDR3 reads CASSYSDTMNTEAFF.